This note documents a single T cell receptor (beta chain) sequence. Its cognate antigen has yet to be identified. Per-base quality was not reported, and no clone a single base away is much larger than it. The receptor library was made with the immunoSEQ multiplex PCR assay. Rearranged TCR beta chain sequences were amplified using the hsTCRB Kit according to the manufacturer's protocol. An Illumina MiSeq was used to sequence the TCRB libraries. The authors processed their data as follows. Demultiplexing, trimming and gene mapping were performed with the kit vendor's proprietary platform. TCRdb holds this immuneACCESS table with in-frame rearrangements only. Some clones are missing; in checked studies, unresolved V genes explain under half, and the rest has no known cause. That table is the source of V, J and clone size, and D and trimming were worked out from the DNA. The sample has 90,000 to 100,000 clones on record, roughly 90% of them singletons. Under 0.7% of the sample goes to the ten largest clones.

These data originate in a study of a mutant IDH1 vaccine in newly diagnosed glioma (dated by TCRdb to the early 2020s). Notes on the research overall: The roughly 35 treated patients were approximately 60% male and around 40% female, with a mean age of approximately 40 years. For exploratory analyses, some 24 treated patients had longitudinal TCRB deep sequencing done wherever samples were available. Prior to enrollment, patients had been given standard therapy consisting of radiotherapy alone, temozolomide alone, or radiochemotherapy with temozolomide, with the combination given to most patients. Peripheral blood was drawn at six visits: V03 (baseline), V05, V07, V10, V12 and V13.

Results and caveats for the whole study, not just this receptor: Immune responses induced by the vaccine were seen in 93.3% of patients across multiple MHC alleles. The authors noted that analyses of patient blood samples could not be reproduced because of sample limitations. Pseudoprogression seemed to be unrelated to changes in the top peripheral T cell clonotypes found by TCRB sequencing. Selection of PBMC samples for TCRB deep sequencing was based on availability.

The CDR3 goes from the cysteine to the phenylalanine over 14 residues. Just the 42-base CDR3 DNA is kept, in frame starting at base 1. The trim is 4 bases for V and 6 bases for J, with a gap of 15 bases between the germline ends. Taken from the germline V gene, the CDR1 and CDR2 loops are MNHNS and SASEGT. This sample's time point label indicates: baseline, week 1 (first vaccination visit). Sample treatment or condition, as interpreted from the label and publication: pre-vaccination baseline after standard-of-care therapy. Newly diagnosed WHO grade 3 or 4 IDH1-mutant astrocytomas showing loss of nuclear ATRX were present in the donors. The samples were drawn from NOA16, a multicentre, single-arm, open-label phase I trial in Germany that tested a mutant IDH1 peptide vaccine in humans for the first time. Blood drawn at visit V03 was used as the baseline sample for immunogenicity testing. Genomic DNA for TCRB sequencing was extracted from EDTA blood using the DNeasy Blood and Tissue Kit.

The material sequenced was PBMCs, taken from a glioma patient treated with radiotherapy, temozolomide or both. The sequence links TRBV6-1 to TRBJ1-2; the D gene remains uncertain. This sequence originates from a woman between 45 and 60 years old with glioma. The CDR3 region has the sequence CASSGGRTADGYTF. The nucleotide sequence reads as follows: TGTGCCAGCAGTGGAGGCAGGACGGCGGATGGCTACACCTTC.